This record looks at one T cell receptor beta chain sequence and its context. Its antigen is currently unknown. The sample comes from a study of post-analysis software for immune sequencing data. Germline assignment: CDR1 DFQATT and CDR2 SNEGSKA (reference sequence). The CDR3 has 16 residues. J gave up 6 bases and V 2 bases, and 14 bases lay outside the gene matches. TCR beta cDNA libraries had unique molecular identifiers. In TCRdb, the PCR reads were re-called with MiXCR into one record per CDR3 protein. Found here are approximately 690,000 distinct CDR3 sequences, approximately 59% of them singletons; the top ten hold around 11%. The study, taken as a whole, reports: About five TRBV segments, including TRBV5-6, TRBV5-1 and TRBV20-1, were more frequent in patients than controls. Multiple sclerosis patients had significantly lower normalized Chao1 diversity than controls.

Sequencing input: blood. The sequence was collected from a girl between 2 and 10 years old with multiple sclerosis. The V and J genes are TRBV20-1 and TRBJ2-3, with 7 bases matching TRBD2. The CDR3 DNA reads TGCAGTGCTAGAATCTCTAGCGGTGGAAAGCGGGATACGCAGTATTTT. Protein sequence: CSARISSGGKRDTQYF.